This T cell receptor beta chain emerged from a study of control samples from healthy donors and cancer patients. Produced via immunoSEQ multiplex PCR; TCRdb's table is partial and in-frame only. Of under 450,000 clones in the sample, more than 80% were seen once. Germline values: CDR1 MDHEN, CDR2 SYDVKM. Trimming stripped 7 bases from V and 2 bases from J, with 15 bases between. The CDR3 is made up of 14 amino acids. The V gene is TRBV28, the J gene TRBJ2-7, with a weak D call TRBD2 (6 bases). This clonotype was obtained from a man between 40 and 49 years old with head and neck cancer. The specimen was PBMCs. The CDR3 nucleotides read TGTGCCAGCATTACCGGGACTGGACCCTACGAGCAGTACTTC. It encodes CASITGTGPYEQYF.